These 3 T cell receptor beta chains were sequenced from one sample in a study of T cells after yellow fever vaccination. In TCRdb, the 5' RACE reads were re-called with MiXCR into one record per CDR3 protein. The profile shows approximately 150,000 distinct CDR3 sequences, roughly 6.2% of them singletons. The sequences come from CD4+ T cells sorted from PBMCs, collected on the day of the first yellow fever vaccination. The source of these receptors is a man younger than 35 who received the YFV17D yellow fever vaccine.

There are many counts of this clonotype. This sequence joins TRBV2 and TRBJ2-3; possible D gene TRBD1, 5 bases. Germline CDR1 SNHLY, CDR2 FYNNEI. This CDR3 has 14 amino acids. Trimming shortened V by 4 bases and J by 2 bases, and 10 bases separated the two germline ends. The CDR3: CASSARTPTDTQYF. CDR3 sequence (DNA): TGTGCCAGCAGTGCCAGGACACCCACAGATACGCAGTATTTT.

This clonotype was counted ten times or more. The chain links TRBV9 to TRBJ1-6; D gene ambiguous. The CDR3 loop spans 16 amino acids. Trimming stripped 0 bases from V and 4 bases from J, with 11 bases between. Germline V gives CDR1 SGDLS, CDR2 YYNGEE. The CDR3 spells CASSVAATRYNSPLHF. In DNA form, the CDR3 reads TGTGCCAGCAGCGTAGCGGCCACCCGATATAATTCACCCCTCCACTTT. The full variable domain, in which reference TRBV9 and TRBJ1-6 provide the parts outside the CDR3, is DSGVTQTPKHLITATGQRVTLRCSPRSGDLSVYWYQQSLDQGLQFLIQYYNGEERAKGNILERFSAQQFPDLHSELNLSSLELGDSALYFCASSVAATRYNSPLHFGNGTRLTVT.

This clonotype was recorded many times. The chain joins TRBV9 to TRBJ2-4; D remains unclear. The V end lost 5 bases, the J end lost 2 bases, and 11 bases lay between the germline ends. The CDR3 contains 14 residues. CDR1 and CDR2 from the germline V gene are SGDLS and YYNGEE. The CDR3 sequence is CASSPENSKNIQYF. Here the CDR3 DNA reads TGTGCCAGCAGTCCCGAGAATTCCAAAAACATTCAGTACTTC. Full variable domain (missing parts from reference TRBV9 and TRBJ2-4): DSGVTQTPKHLITATGQRVTLRCSPRSGDLSVYWYQQSLDQGLQFLIQYYNGEERAKGNILERFSAQQFPDLHSELNLSSLELGDSALYFCASSPENSKNIQYFGAGTRLSVL.